These 16 T cell receptor beta chains share one sample of origin, sequenced in a study of STAT5B mutations in CD4+ large granular lymphocyte leukemia. Data came from immunoSEQ multiplex PCR; TCRdb stores just in-frame clones and leaves some out. The table shows about 45,000 clones, with around 86% occurring only once. The sequenced sample was CD4+ T cells from blood buffy coats. These receptors all come from a human donor in good health.

The J gene is TRBJ2-1, the V gene TRBV9, with D possibly TRBD2 on 6 matching bases. The V end was cut by 0 bases, the J end by 4 bases, with 11 bases between. Germline loops: CDR1 SGDLS, CDR2 YYNGEE. The CDR3 contains 15 residues. The CDR3 reads CASSVGGTLYNEQFF. The CDR3 coding sequence is TGTGCCAGCAGCGTAGGGGGGACTCTTTACAATGAGCAGTTCTTC. Full variable domain (missing parts from reference TRBV9 and TRBJ2-1): DSGVTQTPKHLITATGQRVTLRCSPRSGDLSVYWYQQSLDQGLQFLIQYYNGEERAKGNILERFSAQQFPDLHSELNLSSLELGDSALYFCASSVGGTLYNEQFFGPGTRLTVL.

This clone came up once. V usage is TRBV28 and J usage is TRBJ1-2; unclear D gene. This CDR3 is 11 amino acids long. V was cut by 6 bases and J by 3 bases, with 5 bases left in between. Germline assignment: CDR1 MDHEN and CDR2 SYDVKM. DNA for the CDR3: TGTGCCAGCAGCCCTGACTATGGCTACACCTTC. This gives the protein CASSPDYGYTF.

This chain uses TRBV5-1 with TRBJ1-4; TRBD1 aligns across 7 bases. There are 15 residues in the CDR3. Germline V gene data show CDR1 as SGHRS and CDR2 as YFSETQ. With 4 bases clipped from V and 3 bases from J, the junction kept 6 bases outside the gene matches. The CDR3 sequence is CASSVTGVSNEKLFF. The CDR3 nucleotides read TGCGCCAGCAGCGTCACAGGGGTGTCTAATGAAAAACTGTTTTTT.

This clone has a single count. CDR3 sequence reads: CASSLKGPSGAGGLGTDTQYF. CDR3 sequence (DNA): TGCGCCAGCAGCTTGAAAGGTCCTTCGGGCGCGGGAGGATTGGGCACAGATACGCAGTATTTT. The chain combines TRBV5-1 with TRBJ2-3, with 8 bases that match TRBD2. Germline V lookup: CDR1 SGHRS, CDR2 YFSETQ. The CDR3 is 21 residues long. Trimming cost V 1 base and J 1 base; bases outside gene matches: 20.

V usage is TRBV19 and J usage is TRBJ1-1; possibly TRBD1 for D (6 bases). Germline lookup yields CDR1 LNHDA and CDR2 SQIVND (reference sequence). The CDR3 covers 13 residues. The V end lost 9 bases, the J end lost 3 bases, and 14 bases lay between the germline ends. This CDR3 is CASLPTGHTEAFF. The CDR3 DNA reads TGTGCCAGCCTACCGACAGGACACACTGAAGCTTTCTTT.

The chain joins TRBV19 to TRBJ2-3, with D possibly being TRBD1 (5 bases). The V end lost 6 bases, the J end lost 0 bases, and 16 bases lay between the germline ends. CDR1 is LNHDA and CDR2 is SQIVND in the germline V gene (reference sequence). The CDR3 runs 16 residues. The CDR3 loop reads CASSLWTISSTDTQYF. CDR3 nucleotides: TGTGCCAGTAGCTTGTGGACAATCTCTAGCACAGATACGCAGTATTTT.

The genes are TRBV5-8 and TRBJ2-3, with D hard to call. The CDR3 totals 15 residues. The V gene lost 3 bases and the J gene lost 4 bases, with 15 bases spanning the gap. The germline CDR1 and CDR2 sequences are SGHTS and YDEGEE. This chain's CDR3 is CASSSQGRKADTQYF. The DNA of the CDR3 is TGTGCCAGCAGCTCCCAAGGCCGGAAGGCAGATACGCAGTATTTT. Looking up the rest from reference TRBV5-8 and TRBJ2-3 gives the full variable domain: EAGVTQSPTHLIKTRGQQATLRCSPISGHTSVYWYQQALGLGLQFLLWYDEGEERNRGNFPPRFSGRQFPNYSSELNVNALELEDSALYLCASSSQGRKADTQYFGPGTRLTVL.

Note on this clone: An end of the junction does not agree with germline; a read error may underlie this. CDR3 region: CASSPQGPGTNTEAFF. Written as DNA, the CDR3 is TGTGCCAGCTCGCCACAGGGACCCGGGACGAACACTGAAGCTTTCTTT. The V gene is TRBV18, the J gene TRBJ1-1; maybe TRBD1 (6 bases). Germline-derived CDR1 and CDR2 are KGHSH and LQKENI. This CDR3 region has 16 residues.

The J gene is TRBJ2-7, the V gene TRBV28, with a weak D call TRBD1 (6 bases). Germline-derived CDR1 and CDR2 are MDHEN and SYDVKM. The CDR3 covers 13 residues. V gave up 4 bases and J gave up 6 bases, with 13 bases separating them. The CDR3 DNA reads TGTGCCAGCAGTTCAGGGGATAGGGGCGAGCAGTACTTC. The encoded protein is CASSSGDRGEQYF.

The V and J genes are TRBV9 and TRBJ2-1; D uncertain. V lost 4 bases and J 4 bases, leaving 15 bases between the germline ends. The CDR3 contains 15 residues. CDR1 SGDLS and CDR2 YYNGEE come from the germline V gene. CDR3 loop: CASSPLDGEYNEQFF. The CDR3 DNA sequence: TGTGCCAGCAGCCCCCTGGACGGAGAATACAATGAGCAGTTCTTC.

V gene TRBV5-1 combines with J gene TRBJ2-6; D is perhaps TRBD1 (6 bases). V lost 5 bases and J 1 base, leaving 13 bases between the germline ends. The V gene's germline CDR1 is SGHRS and CDR2 YFSETQ. This CDR3 comprises 16 residues. CDR3 protein: CASRGQTNSGANVLTF. CDR3 nucleotide sequence: TGCGCCAGCAGAGGACAGACTAATTCTGGGGCCAACGTCCTGACTTTC.

The CDR3 loop reads CASSSRHPQGSGDGYTF. In DNA form, the CDR3 reads TGTGCCAGCAGCTCCCGCCACCCACAGGGTTCCGGCGATGGCTACACCTTC. The gene calls are TRBV7-2 and TRBJ1-2, with D maybe TRBD1 (6 bases). V dropped 4 bases and J dropped 6 bases, with 24 bases sitting between them. Germline CDR1 SGHTA, CDR2 FQGNSA. The CDR3 is 17 amino acids.

CDR3: CASTGGQSYGYTF. The DNA for the CDR3 is TGTGCCAGTACGGGGGGACAGAGTTATGGCTACACCTTC. This chain links TRBV19 with TRBJ1-2; 7 nucleotides line up with TRBD1. Germline CDR1 and CDR2: LNHDA and SQIVND (reference sequence). Trimming took 7 bases from V and 5 from J; bases not matched to a gene: 7. This CDR3 is 13 amino acids long.

The V and J genes are TRBV18 and TRBJ1-3, with no clear D. There are 15 residues in the CDR3. Germline CDR1 KGHSH, CDR2 LQKENI. V was shortened by 5 bases and J by 0 bases, with 11 bases between the two germline ends. The CDR3 loop reads CASSAKVTSGNTIYF. The CDR3 DNA is TGTGCCAGCTCAGCTAAGGTAACCTCTGGAAACACCATATATTTT.

CDR3 DNA sequence: TGTGCCAGCAGCCACAGACAGGGAGGTGGCAATGAGCAGTTCTTC. It translates to CASSHRQGGGNEQFF. J is TRBJ2-1 and V is TRBV7-8, with a possible D match to TRBD1 (7 bases). Germline V gives CDR1 SGHVS, CDR2 FQNEAQ. The V end lost 5 bases, the J end lost 6 bases, and 17 bases lay between the germline ends. This CDR3 contains 15 residues.

The gene calls are TRBV20-1 and TRBJ1-5; 8 nucleotides align to TRBD1. The V segment lost 6 bases and the J segment 5 bases; nucleotides outside the gene matches: 0. CDR3 size: 11 residues. CDR1 is DFQATT, CDR2 SNEGSKA, per germline (reference sequence). The CDR3 bases are TGCAGTGCGGACAGGGATCAGCCCCAGCATTTT. Translating gives CSADRDQPQHF.